This TCR beta chain was retrieved from a study of technical replicates of blood from a few donors. The CDR3 is 17 amino acids. Germline CDR1 reads SGDLS; CDR2 reads YYNGEE. J gave up 2 bases and V 0 bases, and 8 bases lay outside the gene matches. Using immunoSEQ multiplex PCR, the repertoire was profiled, and TCRdb retains in-frame clones only, with some absent. The table has 14,000 or so clones, more than 80% seen once. The TCR comes from a human donor in good health. The V and J genes are TRBV9 and TRBJ2-3; TRBD1 matches 8 bases. Sequencing was carried out using PBMCs. CDR3 loop: CASSVAVTGVITDTQYF. CDR3 DNA sequence: TGTGCCAGCAGCGTAGCGGTGACAGGGGTTATCACAGATACGCAGTATTTT.